Reported below is one T cell receptor beta chain. Seattle patients were enrolled during active infection and followed longitudinally. Looked up from germline, CDR1 is MNHEY and CDR2 is SVGEGT. The CDR3 spans 15 residues. V dropped 2 bases and J dropped 2 bases, with 10 bases sitting between them. The sample originates from a study of blood T cell repertoires in COVID-19. Study details: Samples representing acute and convalescent COVID-19 were sourced from the United States, Italy and Spain. PBMCs, B-cell-depleted T cells, or T cells provided the cDNA or gDNA that made up the material.

As originally analysed: Quantification of nucleated cells was approximated via reference gene primer amplification. Method: immunoSEQ multiplex PCR; TCRdb's copy keeps in-frame clones and lacks some. The V and J calls and clone size come from that table; D and trimming were worked out from the DNA. The sample lists roughly 100,000 clones, less than 95% seen once, with over 6.5% in the top ten. The sequencing sample was made of peripheral blood. The chain uses TRBV6-2 or TRBV6-3 and TRBJ1-5; D gene ambiguous. This sequence originates from a man aged 18 to 30 with COVID-19, enrolled during active disease. Here the CDR3 DNA reads TGTGCCAGCAGTTACGGCCTGATGGGCAATCAGCCCCAGCATTTT. This gives the protein CASSYGLMGNQPQHF.